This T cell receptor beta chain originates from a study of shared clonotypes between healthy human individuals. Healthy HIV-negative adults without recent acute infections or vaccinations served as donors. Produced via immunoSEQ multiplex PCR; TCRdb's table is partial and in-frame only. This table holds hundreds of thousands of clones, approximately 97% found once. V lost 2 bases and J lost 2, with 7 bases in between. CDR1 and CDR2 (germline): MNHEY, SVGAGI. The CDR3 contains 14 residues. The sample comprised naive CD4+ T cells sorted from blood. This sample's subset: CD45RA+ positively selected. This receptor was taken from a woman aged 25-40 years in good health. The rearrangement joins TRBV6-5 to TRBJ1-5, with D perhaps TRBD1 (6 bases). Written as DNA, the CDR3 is TGTGCCAGCAGTTACCGGACAGGCAATCAGCCCCAGCATTTT. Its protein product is CASSYRTGNQPQHF.